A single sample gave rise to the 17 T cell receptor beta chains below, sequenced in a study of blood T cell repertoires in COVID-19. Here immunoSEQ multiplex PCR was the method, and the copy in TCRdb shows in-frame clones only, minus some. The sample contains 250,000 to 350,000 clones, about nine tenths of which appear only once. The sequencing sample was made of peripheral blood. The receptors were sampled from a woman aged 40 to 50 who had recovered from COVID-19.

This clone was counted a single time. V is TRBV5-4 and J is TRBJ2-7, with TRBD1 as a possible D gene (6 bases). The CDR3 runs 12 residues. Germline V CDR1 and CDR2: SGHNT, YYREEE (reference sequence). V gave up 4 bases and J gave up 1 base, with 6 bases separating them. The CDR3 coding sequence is TGTGCCAGCAGCAGGGGGTCCTACGAGCAGTACTTC. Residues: CASSRGSYEQYF.

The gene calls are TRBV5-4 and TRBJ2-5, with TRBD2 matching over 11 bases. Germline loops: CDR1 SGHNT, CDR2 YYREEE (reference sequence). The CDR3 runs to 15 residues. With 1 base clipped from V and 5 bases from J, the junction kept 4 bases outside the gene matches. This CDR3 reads CASSLTSGSRETQYF. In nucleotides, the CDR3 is TGTGCCAGCAGCTTGACTAGCGGGAGCCGGGAGACCCAGTACTTC.

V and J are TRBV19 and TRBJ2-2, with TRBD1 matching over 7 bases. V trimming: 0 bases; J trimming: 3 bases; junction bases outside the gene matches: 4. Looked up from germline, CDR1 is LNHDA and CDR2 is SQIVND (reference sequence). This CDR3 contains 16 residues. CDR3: CASSIDEGAHTGELFF. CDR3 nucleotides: TGTGCCAGTAGTATAGATGAGGGGGCGCACACCGGGGAGCTGTTTTTT. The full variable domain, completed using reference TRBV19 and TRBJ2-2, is DGGITQSPKYLFRKEGQNVTLSCEQNLNHDAMYWYRQDPGQGLRLIYYSQIVNDFQKGDIAEGYSVSREKKESFPLTVTSAQKNPTAFYLCASSIDEGAHTGELFFGEGSRLTVL.

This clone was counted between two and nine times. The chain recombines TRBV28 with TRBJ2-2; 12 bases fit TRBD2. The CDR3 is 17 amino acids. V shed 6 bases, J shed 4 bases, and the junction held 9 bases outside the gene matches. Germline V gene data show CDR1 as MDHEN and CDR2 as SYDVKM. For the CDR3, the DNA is TGTGCCAGCAGCCCAGATGGACTAGCGGGATCCACCGGGGAGCTGTTTTTT. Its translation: CASSPDGLAGSTGELFF.

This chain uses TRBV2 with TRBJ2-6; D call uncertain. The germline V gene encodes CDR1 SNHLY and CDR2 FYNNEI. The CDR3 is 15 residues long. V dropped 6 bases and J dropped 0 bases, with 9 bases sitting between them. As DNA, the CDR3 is TGTGCCAGCAGCGAGGTCCGCTCTGGGGCCAACGTCCTGACTTTC. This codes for CASSEVRSGANVLTF.

CDR3 nucleotides: TGTGCCAGCAGGGGGACAGGGGCCTACGAGCAGTACTTC. Encoded protein: CASRGTGAYEQYF. The chain joins TRBV2 to TRBJ2-7, with 10 positions matching TRBD1. From germline, CDR1 is SNHLY and CDR2 FYNNEI. Trimming cost V 6 bases and J 2 bases; bases outside gene matches: 1. The CDR3 extends over 13 amino acids.

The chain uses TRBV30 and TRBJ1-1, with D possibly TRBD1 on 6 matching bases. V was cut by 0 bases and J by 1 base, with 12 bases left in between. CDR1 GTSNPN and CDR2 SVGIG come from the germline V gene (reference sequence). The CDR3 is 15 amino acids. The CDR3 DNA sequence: TGTGCCTGGAGTGTACTCGACAGGAAGAACACTGAAGCTTTCTTT. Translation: CAWSVLDRKNTEAFF.

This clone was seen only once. CDR3 protein: CASRLGRATEAFF. The CDR3 DNA reads as TGTGCCAGCAGGCTGGGCAGGGCCACTGAAGCTTTCTTT. The V and J genes are TRBV3-1 (or the pseudogene TRBV3-2) and TRBJ1-1; TRBD1 is a possible D gene (5 bases). V gave up 6 bases and J gave up 4 bases, with 12 bases separating them. Germline V gives CDR1 LGHDT, CDR2 YNNKEL (reference sequence). The CDR3 extends over 13 amino acids.

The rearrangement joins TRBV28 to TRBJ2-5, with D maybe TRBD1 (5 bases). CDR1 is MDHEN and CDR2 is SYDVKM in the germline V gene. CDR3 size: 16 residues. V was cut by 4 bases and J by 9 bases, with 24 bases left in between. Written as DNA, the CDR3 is TGTGCCAGCAGTTCCCTCTGGGCTAGTAGGGGTGAGGCCCAGTACTTC. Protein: CASSSLWASRGEAQYF.

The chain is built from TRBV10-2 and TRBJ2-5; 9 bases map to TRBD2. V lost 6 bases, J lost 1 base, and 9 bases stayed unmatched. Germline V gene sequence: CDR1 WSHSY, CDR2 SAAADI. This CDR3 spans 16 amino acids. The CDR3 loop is CASRRTASGTQETQYF. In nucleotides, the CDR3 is TGCGCCAGCAGGCGTACGGCTAGCGGGACCCAAGAGACCCAGTACTTC.

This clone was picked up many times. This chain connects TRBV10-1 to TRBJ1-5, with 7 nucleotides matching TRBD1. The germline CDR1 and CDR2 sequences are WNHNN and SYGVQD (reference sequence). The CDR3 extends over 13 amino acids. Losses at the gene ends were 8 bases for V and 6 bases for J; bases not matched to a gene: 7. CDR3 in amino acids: CASQDRVGQPQHF. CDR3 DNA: TGCGCCAGCCAAGACAGGGTAGGTCAGCCCCAGCATTTT.

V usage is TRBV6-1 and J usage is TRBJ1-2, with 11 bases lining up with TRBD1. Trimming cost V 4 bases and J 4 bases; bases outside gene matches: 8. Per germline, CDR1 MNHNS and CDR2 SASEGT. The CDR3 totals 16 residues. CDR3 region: CASSALGTGGIYGYTF. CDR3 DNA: TGTGCCAGCAGTGCTCTAGGGACAGGGGGAATCTATGGCTACACCTTC.

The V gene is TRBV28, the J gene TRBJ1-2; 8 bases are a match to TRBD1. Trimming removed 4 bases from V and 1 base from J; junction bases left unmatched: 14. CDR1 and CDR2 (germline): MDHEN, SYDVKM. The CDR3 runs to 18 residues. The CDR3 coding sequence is TGTGCCAGCAGTTCATGGCCGGGACAGGATCGGATTAACTATGGCTACACCTTC. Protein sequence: CASSSWPGQDRINYGYTF.

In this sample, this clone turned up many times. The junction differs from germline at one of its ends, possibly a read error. For the CDR3, the DNA is TGTGCCAGGAGCAAGGCTAGCGGGATTACCGGGGAGCTGTTTTTT. This encodes CARSKASGITGELFF. The chain joins TRBV30 to TRBJ2-2; 9 nucleotides line up with TRBD2. Germline lookup yields CDR1 GTSNPN and CDR2 SVGIG (reference sequence). This CDR3 has 15 residues.

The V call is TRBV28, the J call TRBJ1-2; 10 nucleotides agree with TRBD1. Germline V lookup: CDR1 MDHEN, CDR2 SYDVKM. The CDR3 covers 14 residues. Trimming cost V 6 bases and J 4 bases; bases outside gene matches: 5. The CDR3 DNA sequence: TGTGCCAGCAGCGAGACAGGGGGCATCTATGGCTACACCTTC. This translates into CASSETGGIYGYTF.

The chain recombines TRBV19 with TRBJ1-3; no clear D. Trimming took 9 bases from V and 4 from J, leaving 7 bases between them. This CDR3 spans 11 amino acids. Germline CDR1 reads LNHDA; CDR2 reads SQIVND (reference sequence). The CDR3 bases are TGTGCCAGCCAGATAGGAAACACCATATATTTT. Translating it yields CASQIGNTIYF.

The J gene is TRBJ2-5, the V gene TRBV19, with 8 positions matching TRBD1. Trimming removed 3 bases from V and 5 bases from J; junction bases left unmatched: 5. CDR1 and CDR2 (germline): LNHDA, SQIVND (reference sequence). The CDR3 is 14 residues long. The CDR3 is CASSIGQGGETQYF. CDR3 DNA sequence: TGTGCCAGTAGTATTGGACAGGGCGGTGAGACCCAGTACTTC.